Listed below are T cell receptor beta chains from one sample, sequenced in a study of blood T cell repertoires in COVID-19. Sequencing used immunoSEQ multiplex PCR; TCRdb keeps in-frame clones, though not all of them. The repertoire has approximately 11,000 clones, roughly 88% of them found once; the top ten carry approximately 11%. The specimen sequenced was peripheral blood. Receptors were obtained from a human donor in a cohort sampled during active COVID-19. CDR3s include the opening cysteine and the closing phenylalanine or tryptophan. A D gene is named only where the DNA matches it firmly. Size is stated for part of the rows, as once, few or many counts, or as a class when the clone is expanded.

v_call	clone_size	d_call	j_call	cdr3_nt	cdr3_aa
TRBV2	NA	NA	TRBJ1-3	TGTGCCAGCAGCGGTGGGGCCATGACAAACACCATATATTTT	CASSGGAMTNTIYF
TRBV6-6	NA	TRBD2	TRBJ2-1	TGTGCCAGCAGTTCCGGGACTAGCGGGGGTTACAATGAGCAGTTCTTC	CASSSGTSGGYNEQFF
TRBV11-3	NA	NA	TRBJ2-1	TGTGCCAGCAGCCGCCAACTCGGGGAGCAGTTCTTC	CASSRQLGEQFF
TRBV27	once	NA	TRBJ2-3	TGTGCCAGCAGTCTCGAAGGGGTCACAGATACGCAGTATTTT	CASSLEGVTDTQYF
TRBV6-5	once	NA	TRBJ1-5	TGTGCCAGCAGTCTGACACAATATAGCAATCAGCCCCAGCATTTT	CASSLTQYSNQPQHF
TRBV7-2	NA	NA	TRBJ1-2	TGTGCCAGCAGGACATGGTTGTCTGGCTACACCTTC	CASRTWLSGYTF
TRBV5-5	NA	NA	TRBJ2-7	TGTGCCAGCAGCCCGACTAGTGGCTCCTACGAGCAGTACTTC	CASSPTSGSYEQYF
TRBV2	NA	TRBD2	TRBJ2-5	TGTGCCAGCAGTTGGACTAGCGGGGATAGGGCCCAGTACTTC	CASSWTSGDRAQYF
TRBV9	NA	TRBD1	TRBJ2-1	TGTGCCAGCAGCGTAGAAGGGGGCGCTTTCGATGAGCAGTTCTTC	CASSVEGGAFDEQFF
TRBV18	NA	TRBD1	TRBJ1-4	TGTGCCAGCTCACCGGGACAGGGGACCCTGTTTTTT	CASSPGQGTLFF
TRBV19	NA	TRBD1	TRBJ1-3	TGTGCCAGTACCTTCACGGGACAGGGTAGGCACACCATATATTTT	CASTFTGQGRHTIYF
TRBV19	NA	NA	TRBJ2-7	TGTGCCAGTAGTATAAAGTTACCGTACAGCCCAATCGTCACCGACGAGCAGTACTTC	CASSIKLPYSPIVTDEQYF
TRBV2	NA	TRBD1	TRBJ1-1	TGTGCCAGTTGGACAGGGACTCTGAACACTGAAGCTTTCTTT	CASWTGTLNTEAFF
TRBV28	once	TRBD1	TRBJ1-1	TGTGCCAGCAGTTTACCTTGGGACAGCACTGAAGCTTTCTTT	CASSLPWDSTEAFF
TRBV7-8	few	NA	TRBJ1-4	TGTGCCAGCAGCTCCGAGGTCGACCCACACCCCTCCCAAAAACTGTTTTTT	CASSSEVDPHPSQKLFF
TRBV5-6	NA	TRBD1	TRBJ1-4	TGTGCCAGCGCTGTCGGGACAGGGTATGAAAAACTGTTTTTT	CASAVGTGYEKLFF
TRBV3-1/TRBV3-2	NA	NA	TRBJ2-1	TGTGCCAGCAGTCCTAGCCGCAATGAGCAGTTCTTC	CASSPSRNEQFF
TRBV7-8	once	TRBD2	TRBJ2-3	TGTGCCAGCAGCTTAACAATACGGGGGGGCACAGATACGCAGTATTTT	CASSLTIRGGTDTQYF
TRBV28	NA	NA	TRBJ2-7	TGTGCCAGCAGTTATGCCCACCAAGGGAGCTCCTACGAGCAGTACTTC	CASSYAHQGSSYEQYF
TRBV6-4	NA	NA	TRBJ2-7	TGTGCCAGCAGCCGCGAACAGGGTGTGGGGGAGCAGTACTTC	CASSREQGVGEQYF
TRBV11-2	once	NA	TRBJ1-1	TGTGCCAGCAGCTTAGCGGGACACCTGGGAACTGAAGCTTTCTTT	CASSLAGHLGTEAFF
TRBV2	NA	NA	TRBJ1-1	TGTGCCAGCAGTGAAGTGGGCCCGATGGGTAACACTGAAGCTTTCTTT	CASSEVGPMGNTEAFF
TRBV5-5	NA	TRBD2	TRBJ2-5	TGTGCCAGCAGCGCGGGACTAGCGGAACAAGAGACCCAGTACTTC	CASSAGLAEQETQYF
TRBV25-1	NA	NA	TRBJ2-5	TGTGCCAGCAGTTTCCATAAGGGGTACCTAGGGGAGACCCAGTACTTC	CASSFHKGYLGETQYF
TRBV29-1	NA	NA	TRBJ2-5	TGCAGCGGACTCGAAGAGACCCAGTACTTC	CSGLEETQYF
TRBV10-3	NA	NA	TRBJ1-1	TGTGCCATCAGTGAGTCTGGGGCCCCCGAAGCTTTCTTT	CAISESGAPEAFF
TRBV3-1/TRBV3-2	NA	TRBD2	TRBJ2-2	TGTGCCAGCAGCCAAGAAGAGAGGACTAGCGGGGAACTTAACACCGGGGAGCTGTTTTTT	CASSQEERTSGELNTGELFF
TRBV5-3	NA	NA	TRBJ1-1	TGTGCCAGAAGCTTGAACGGTGGCAGGGCTGAAGCTTTCTTT	CARSLNGGRAEAFF
TRBV5-1	NA	TRBD1	TRBJ2-3	TGCGCCAGCAGCCTAGGACAGGGGAGCACAGATACGCAGTATTTT	CASSLGQGSTDTQYF
TRBV7-9	NA	NA	TRBJ2-5	TGTTCCGGGGTGCGGCCTGGGGAGACCCAGTACTTC	CSGVRPGETQYF
TRBV11-3	NA	NA	TRBJ1-1	TGTGCCAGCAGCTTAGATTGGACAGACAGTAAAGCTTTCTTT	CASSLDWTDSKAFF
TRBV6-5	NA	NA	TRBJ1-3	TGTGCCAGCAGTTACTCACCGGAGAACGCTGGAAACACCATATATTTT	CASSYSPENAGNTIYF
TRBV6-5	NA	TRBD1	TRBJ1-2	TGTGCCAGCAGTTACTACAGGGGCTCTGGCTACACCTTC	CASSYYRGSGYTF
TRBV5-1	NA	NA	TRBJ2-3	TGCGCCAGCAGCTTGGAGGCCAGGCGCACAGATACGCAGTATTTT	CASSLEARRTDTQYF
TRBV4-2	once	NA	TRBJ1-5	TGTGCCAGCAGCCAAGATTATCGGGGGTCGGGTAATCAGCCCCAGCATTTT	CASSQDYRGSGNQPQHF
TRBV6-5	NA	NA	TRBJ1-4	TGTGCCAGCAGTTACTCGTTCTGGACAGTTAATGAAAAACTGTTTTTT	CASSYSFWTVNEKLFF
TRBV15	NA	TRBD1	TRBJ1-2	TGTGCCACCAGCAGCTTAGACAGGGGGCTGGGTGGCTACACCTTC	CATSSLDRGLGGYTF
TRBV12-5	NA	TRBD2	TRBJ2-3	TGTGCTAGTGGGCTGGGCGGGGGGACAGATACGCAGTATTTT	CASGLGGGTDTQYF
TRBV7-2	NA	TRBD1	TRBJ1-3	TGTGCCAGCAGCCAAACAGGGGGCTATGGAAACACCATATATTTT	CASSQTGGYGNTIYF
TRBV20-1	few	NA	TRBJ1-2	TGCAGTGTCCCCCTGGCGGGTGGCTACACCTTC	CSVPLAGGYTF
TRBV5-1	NA	NA	TRBJ1-3	TGCGCCAGCAGCGTCTTGGCGGGGAACTCTGGAAACACCATATATTTT	CASSVLAGNSGNTIYF
TRBV5-6	NA	TRBD2	TRBJ2-5	TGTGCCAGCAGTGAGACGGGGGGGCCCTTCGAGACCCAGTACTTC	CASSETGGPFETQYF
TRBV6-4	medium-sized	NA	TRBJ2-1	TGTGCCAGCAGCCGGGGGTACCCGAATGAGCAGTTCTTC	CASSRGYPNEQFF
TRBV9	NA	TRBD2	TRBJ2-1	TGTGCCAGCAGCGTACTAGCGGGGGGTATGAATAATGAGCAGTTCTTC	CASSVLAGGMNNEQFF
TRBV2	NA	NA	TRBJ1-1	TGTGCCAGAAACAGGGAATTAAATAGGAACACTGAAGCTTTCTTT	CARNRELNRNTEAFF
TRBV5-1	NA	TRBD1	TRBJ2-5	TGCGCCAGCAGCGCGGACAGGGTTTGGGGGGAGACCCAGTACTTC	CASSADRVWGETQYF
TRBV18	NA	NA	TRBJ2-7	TGTGCCAGCTCACTAAGATCGACAGGATCCTACGAGCAGTACTTC	CASSLRSTGSYEQYF
TRBV13	NA	NA	TRBJ1-1	TGTGCCAGCAGCTTCAGGACAGCTTACGGAGAAGCTTTCTTT	CASSFRTAYGEAFF
TRBV11-2	few	NA	TRBJ2-7	TGTGCCAGCAGCCTAACGGTGGGGCCCTACGAGCAGTACTTC	CASSLTVGPYEQYF
TRBV7-9	NA	TRBD1	TRBJ1-2	TGTGCCAGCAGCTTAGGACAGGGGGCCTACACCTTC	CASSLGQGAYTF
TRBV7-9	once	TRBD1	TRBJ2-7	TGTGCCAGCAGCTTCCCCGGATTAAGGGGACAGGGGTCTTACGAGCAGTACTTC	CASSFPGLRGQGSYEQYF
TRBV2	NA	NA	TRBJ2-3	TGTGCCAGCAGGGACCGGGAGCTCACAGATACGCAGTATTTT	CASRDRELTDTQYF
TRBV19	NA	TRBD1	TRBJ1-5	TGTGCCACCAAAGGACGGGCACAGGGGCCTCTCCGGCCCCAGCATTTT	CATKGRAQGPLRPQHF
TRBV15	NA	TRBD2	TRBJ2-1	TGTGCCACCAGCAGAGGTTTAGCGGGGGGGATGGTGTATGAGCAGTTCTTC	CATSRGLAGGMVYEQFF
TRBV5-1	NA	NA	TRBJ2-6	TGCGCCAGCAGCTTGACAGGGACCGGGGCCAACGTCCTGACTTTC	CASSLTGTGANVLTF
TRBV5-1	once	NA	TRBJ1-1	TGCGCCAGCAGCTTGGTGCCTCGGATGGAGACCATAAACACTGAAGCTTTCTTT	CASSLVPRMETINTEAFF